This T cell receptor (beta chain) was recorded in a study of blood T cells in healthy people across ages. Germline assignment: CDR1 SGHTA and CDR2 FQGNSA. The CDR3 runs to 15 residues. With 0 bases removed from V and 2 bases from J, the gap between germline ends came to 9 bases. Together with a sample-barcoded 5' primer, a J-beta primer mix was included in a second PCR lasting about 7 to 12 cycles. TCRdb called the 5' RACE reads again in MiXCR, with one record for every CDR3 protein. The data contain about 970,000 distinct CDR3 sequences, 51% of them singletons. Source material: blood. The clonotype comes from a woman aged 55-69 years in good health. This chain joins TRBV7-2 and TRBJ2-3; D is uncertain. The CDR3 nucleotides are TGTGCCAGCAGCTTAGCCCATGTGGACACAGATACGCAGTATTTT. Its translation is CASSLAHVDTDTQYF.